This TCR beta chain was obtained from a study of CD8 T cells in Susac syndrome. Study results and caveats: The study recognized that the number of individuals in its TCR sequencing and HLA analysis was relatively small.

After extraction with the RNeasy kit, about 0.45 to 1 ug of the RNA was reverse transcribed using random hexamers. Amplification of TCR beta CDR3 used immunoSEQ multiplex PCR across 54 Vbeta and 13 Jbeta. TCRdb recomputed calls from the immunoSEQ multiplex PCR reads with MiXCR, one row per CDR3 protein. This table holds fewer than 250,000 distinct CDR3 sequences, 80% to 95% found once. Controls were healthy donors (matched for age and sex). Negative isolation yielded CD8+ and CD4+ T cells; FACS enriched TEMRA cells. CDR1 and CDR2 from the germline V gene are SGHTA and FQGNSA. The CDR3 is 15 amino acids. V was clipped by 2 bases and J by 0 bases, with 5 bases between them. Worth noting for this clonotype: What it recognizes is unknown.

The receptor was isolated from a human donor in good health. The specimen was CD4+ T cells from PBMCs. V gene TRBV7-2 combines with J gene TRBJ2-6, with D unresolved. The CDR3 sequence is CASSLIGSGANVLTF. In DNA form, the CDR3 reads TGTGCCAGCAGCTTAATTGGCTCTGGGGCCAACGTCCTGACTTTC.